This TCR beta chain originates from a study of metastatic and nonmetastatic thyroid tumors. As to this clone: Its specificity is unknown. One end of the junction is discordant with germline, which a read error may explain.

CDR1 and CDR2 (germline): SGDLS, YYNGEE. This CDR3 is 14 amino acids long. Findings and limits, study-wide: TCR beta diversity was reportedly significantly higher in malignant thyroid tumors than benign nodules, in blood and tumor.

From the PCR reads, TCRdb re-called clones with MiXCR. The sample yields around 25,000 clones, about a quarter seen once. Nobody among the patients had been given any treatment before thyroid surgery. The sample comprised blood. The genes are TRBV9 and TRBJ2-7; TRBD2 matches 7 bases. The clonotype comes from a male donor with papillary thyroid cancer or a benign thyroid nodule (not recorded which). Some clones in this sample may be carry-over from other donors' samples. CDR3 in amino acids: CACSVGRGYYEQYF. The CDR3, as DNA: TGTGCCTGCAGCGTAGGGCGGGGGTACTACGAGCAGTACTTC.